The 14 T cell receptor beta chains below come from one sample, sequenced in a study of cytomegalovirus exposure and HLA in healthy donors. Primers for the PCR totalled 60 Vbeta and 13 Jbeta. The table came from immunoSEQ multiplex PCR; TCRdb's copy has only in-frame clones and leaves some out. The sample contains about 130,000 clones, 84% of which appear only once. Source material: PBMCs. The receptors were gathered from a man aged 50-60 years in good health and CMV-seronegative.

The gene calls are TRBV5-1 and TRBJ2-1; possibly TRBD1 for D (5 bases). CDR3 length equals 15 residues. Germline-derived CDR1 and CDR2 are SGHRS and YFSETQ. V shed 0 bases and J shed 1 base, with 8 bases lying between them. CDR3 loop: CASSLEGVSYNEQFF. The CDR3 region has the DNA TGCGCCAGCAGCTTGGAAGGGGTATCCTACAATGAGCAGTTCTTC.

The chain couples TRBV18 to TRBJ1-4; D gene unclear. CDR1 is KGHSH, CDR2 LQKENI, per germline. Trimming took 3 bases from V and 7 from J, leaving 15 bases between them. The CDR3 extends over 15 amino acids. DNA for the CDR3: TGTGCCAGCTCACCCCTGACCGGGGTAGGTGAAAAACTGTTTTTT. As protein: CASSPLTGVGEKLFF.

The rearrangement uses TRBV7-2 and TRBJ1-5; D is undetermined. The CDR3 is 12 residues long. The germline CDR1 and CDR2 sequences are SGHTA and FQGNSA. The V gene lost 5 bases and the J gene lost 5 bases, with 7 bases spanning the gap. CDR3 coding DNA: TGTGCCAGCAGCAATCGGGATCAGCCCCAGCATTTT. It yields the protein CASSNRDQPQHF.

The V gene is TRBV18, the J gene TRBJ1-1; D not resolved. This CDR3 has 15 residues. Trimming left V 2 bases short and J 0 bases short, with 10 bases between. Germline values: CDR1 KGHSH, CDR2 LQKENI. DNA for the CDR3: TGTGCCAGCTCACCAGGGCAGCTTATGAACACTGAAGCTTTCTTT. Its protein product is CASSPGQLMNTEAFF.

This rearrangement joins TRBV13 to TRBJ2-3, with 9 bases that match TRBD1. The CDR3 has 14 amino acids. Trimming cost V 5 bases and J 3 bases; bases outside gene matches: 3. The germline V gene encodes CDR1 PRHDT and CDR2 FYEKMQ (reference sequence). CDR3 DNA sequence: TGTGCCAGCAGCCGGGACAGGGCAACAGATACGCAGTATTTT. It translates to CASSRDRATDTQYF.

This chain uses TRBV2 with TRBJ2-5, with D possibly matching TRBD2 (5 bases). CDR3 length: 11 residues. V was pared by 10 bases and J by 0 bases, with 6 bases between. From germline, CDR1 is SNHLY and CDR2 FYNNEI. This chain's CDR3 is CAKGDQETQYF. CDR3 DNA: TGTGCCAAGGGAGACCAAGAGACCCAGTACTTC.

V and J are TRBV10-3 and TRBJ2-7, with TRBD2 matching 9 bases. From germline, CDR1 is ENHRY and CDR2 SYGVKD. This CDR3 region has 15 residues. Trimming removed 3 bases from V and 0 bases from J; junction bases left unmatched: 3. The CDR3 nucleotides read TGTGCCATCAGTGAAATTAGCGGGGGCTCCTACGAGCAGTACTTC. Amino acid sequence: CAISEISGGSYEQYF.

This chain connects TRBV21-1 to TRBJ1-2; the D segment call TRBD1 is taken from the table without a DNA check. TRBV21-1 is designated a pseudogene. The CDR3 contains 17 residues. CDR3 in amino acids: CASSTDRGSTGKGGYTF. The CDR3 bases are TGTGCCAGCAGCACGGACAGGGGGTCTACGGGTAAAGGTGGCTACACCTTC.

The chain has TRBV5-4 and TRBJ1-1, with unresolved D. The CDR3 covers 16 residues. CDR1 and CDR2 from the germline V gene are SGHNT and YYREEE (reference sequence). The ends were cut back, 4 bases at V and 1 base at J, with 17 bases in the middle. The DNA of the CDR3 is TGTGCCAGCAGCCTTTGGATAGGTAGAGGGAACACTGAAGCTTTCTTT. Translation gives CASSLWIGRGNTEAFF.

This chain uses TRBV7-3 with TRBJ2-7, with TRBD2 identical over 8 bases. This CDR3 is built from 15 residues. The germline V gene encodes CDR1 SGHTA and CDR2 FQGTGA. The V and J ends lost 5 bases and 4 bases, in that order; junction bases with no gene match: 10. CDR3 bases: TGTGCCAGCAGCCCCCTAGCGGGCCCCTCGTACGAGCAGTACTTC. Protein product: CASSPLAGPSYEQYF.

This clone came up a few times. J is TRBJ1-5 and V is TRBV6-5; D gene unclear. Germline-derived CDR1 and CDR2 are MNHEY and SVGAGI. The ends were cut back, 7 bases at V and 6 bases at J, with 13 bases in the middle. This CDR3 region has 13 residues. CDR3 nucleotide sequence: TGTGCCAGCAAAGGCCCAGGAGGTCAGCCCCAGCATTTT. The encoded protein is CASKGPGGQPQHF.

The J gene is TRBJ2-1, the V gene TRBV7-3, with unresolved D. CDR3 length: 14 amino acids. Trimming cost V 2 bases and J 5 bases, with 10 bases left between them. Germline V CDR1 and CDR2: SGHTA, FQGTGA. The CDR3 loop is CASSLSQENNEQFF. The CDR3 DNA reads TGTGCCAGCAGCTTATCCCAGGAAAACAATGAGCAGTTCTTC.

This chain joins TRBV4-2 and TRBJ2-2; 13 bases map to TRBD2. The CDR3 loop spans 19 amino acids. Germline-derived CDR1 and CDR2 are LGHNA and YNFKEQ. The V segment lost 1 base and the J segment 2 bases; nucleotides outside the gene matches: 7. CDR3 protein: CASSQALRLAGGNTGELFF. DNA of the CDR3: TGTGCCAGCAGCCAAGCCTTACGACTAGCGGGGGGTAACACCGGGGAGCTGTTTTTT.

This rearrangement joins TRBV13 to TRBJ2-5; D is possibly TRBD2 (6 bases). The CDR3 is 13 amino acids. The germline gives CDR1 PRHDT, CDR2 FYEKMQ (reference sequence). Trimming removed 6 bases from V and 2 bases from J, with 10 bases in between. The CDR3 sequence: CASRGGQQETQYF. DNA for the CDR3: TGTGCCAGCAGGGGGGGTCAGCAAGAGACCCAGTACTTC.